The table lists the clone carrying this TCR beta chain with a few counts. The antigen is not known. The sample is drawn from a study of CD8+ T cells in alopecia areata. The overall study: Tofacitinib dosing lasted 6 to 18 months, which was then followed by 6 months off drug.

The CDR3 has 13 residues. CDR1 is MNHEY, CDR2 SVGAGI, per germline. The V gene lost 11 bases and the J gene lost 5 bases, with 16 bases spanning the gap. Whole-study findings and limits: Greater clonality was observed in lesional scalp samples, especially alopecia totalis/universalis, versus normal scalp. TCRs were shared less clearly across patients than in mice, possibly for HLA-related reasons.

Investigators isolated RNA and reverse transcribed it into cDNA to act as the sequencing template. Sequenced by immunoSEQ multiplex PCR; TCRdb stores in-frame clones only, minus some. The table has 200,000 to 250,000 clones, around three fifths seen once. The TCR was taken from a human donor with alopecia areata. V and J are TRBV6-5 and TRBJ1-5, with D possibly being TRBD1 (6 bases). The specimen was CD4+ T cells sorted from blood, collected at week 0. The CDR3 region is CAFSWGGDQPQHF. DNA for the CDR3: TGTGCCTTCTCTTGGGGGGGCGATCAGCCCCAGCATTTT.